The 32 T cell receptor beta chains below all came from one sample that was sequenced in a study of human T cells and chemical hapten exposure. The time point denotes: patch test 3, about 24 weeks after DPC sensitization. Sample treatment: therapeutic diphenylcyclopropenone sensitization with weekly scalp DPC. One entry per CDR3 protein results from TCRdb running MiXCR on the RACE reads. The repertoire holds over 150,000 distinct CDR3 sequences, around a quarter seen once, with around 2.3% in the top ten. Sample: whole blood, taken in connection with sensitization to the hapten diphenylcyclopropenone (DPC). The receptors were sampled from a woman under 30 with alopecia areata. Some clones in this sample may be carry-over from other donors' samples.

The chain links TRBV6-1 to TRBJ2-2; 9 bases align to TRBD2. This CDR3 is built from 17 residues. Germline V gene data show CDR1 as MNHNS and CDR2 as SASEGT. Losses at the gene ends were 10 bases for V and 3 bases for J; bases not matched to a gene: 15. The CDR3, as DNA: TGTGCCACCGAGACCCAGCTAGCGGGAACCCACACCGGGGAGCTGTTTTTT. It encodes CATETQLAGTHTGELFF.

This sequence joins TRBV29-1 and TRBJ2-1, with unresolved D. CDR3 length: 10 amino acids. With 4 bases removed from V and 8 bases from J, the gap between germline ends came to 6 bases. Germline values: CDR1 SQVTM, CDR2 ANQGSEA. The CDR3 reads CSVGSDEQFF. DNA for the CDR3: TGCAGCGTTGGTAGTGATGAGCAGTTCTTC.

The chain joins TRBV7-9 to TRBJ2-2, with 9 nucleotides matching TRBD2. The CDR3 covers 15 residues. V lost 5 bases to trimming and J lost 5 bases; unmatched junction nucleotides: 6. Germline lookup yields CDR1 SEHNR and CDR2 FQNEAQ (reference sequence). The CDR3 loop is CASSRGTSLTGELFF. CDR3 in DNA: TGTGCCAGCAGCCGTGGGACTAGCTTAACCGGGGAGCTGTTTTTT.

The V call is TRBV6-2 or TRBV6-3, the J call TRBJ2-7; D ambiguous. The length of the CDR3 is 12 residues. The V and J ends lost 2 bases and 4 bases respectively, with 6 bases between them. Germline V gene data show CDR1 as MNHEY and CDR2 as SVGEGT. In DNA form, the CDR3 reads TGTGCCAGCAGTTACCCAATTTACGAGCAGTACTTC. Encoded protein: CASSYPIYEQYF.

The sample holds a few counts of this clonotype. CDR3 amino acids: CASSQERLGVSGNTIYF. DNA for the CDR3: TGTGCCAGCAGCCAAGAGAGGCTAGGGGTCTCTGGAAACACCATATATTTT. The chain is built from TRBV4-2 and TRBJ1-3; a weak D match, TRBD1 (5 bases). The CDR3 totals 17 residues. Germline V CDR1 and CDR2: LGHNA, YNFKEQ. With 0 bases removed from V and 0 bases from J, the gap between germline ends came to 12 bases.

The chain combines TRBV9 with TRBJ2-3; D unclear. V was shortened by 6 bases and J by 0 bases, with 8 bases between the two germline ends. Germline CDR1 and CDR2: SGDLS and YYNGEE. The CDR3 length is 13 residues. The CDR3 DNA reads as TGTGCCAGCACCACGTCTAGCACAGATACGCAGTATTTT. This encodes CASTTSSTDTQYF.

A few counts support this clonotype. The chain is built from TRBV7-9 and TRBJ2-3, with D possibly TRBD2 on 6 matching bases. Trimming removed 4 bases from V and 5 bases from J, with 22 bases in between. The germline V gene encodes CDR1 SEHNR and CDR2 FQNEAQ (reference sequence). The CDR3 consists of 17 residues. The CDR3 DNA follows: TGTGCCAGCAGCTCGCCAGTCCTATCGGGAGTGGTAGATACGCAGTATTTT. Its protein product is CASSSPVLSGVVDTQYF.

This clonotype was counted a few times. The V call is TRBV21-1, the J call TRBJ2-3; TRBD1 reflects the table's D call only, with no check against the DNA. TRBV21-1 is a pseudogene segment. There are 13 residues in the CDR3. The CDR3 protein is CASSGTGAVTQYF. The CDR3 bases are TGTGCCAGCAGCGGTACAGGGGCGGTGACGCAGTATTTT.

This clonotype was found a few times. The V call is TRBV20-1, the J call TRBJ1-5; 11 positions agree with TRBD1. Germline trimming cut 3 bases from V and 3 bases from J; bases unmatched to any gene: 1. The germline CDR1 and CDR2 sequences are DFQATT and SNEGSKA (reference sequence). This CDR3 comprises 14 residues. The CDR3 DNA is TGCAGTGCTAGCGGACAGGGGGCCAATCAGCCCCAGCATTTT. Translating it yields CSASGQGANQPQHF.

This chain uses TRBV21-1 with TRBJ1-5. TRBV21-1 is listed as a pseudogene. The CDR3 is 16 residues long. CDR3 residues: CASSPPGLLSNQPQHF. DNA for the CDR3: TGTGCCAGCAGCCCTCCGGGACTTCTTAGCAATCAGCCCCAGCATTTT.

The chain links TRBV18 to TRBJ1-1; D is unclear. Germline lookup yields CDR1 KGHSH and CDR2 LQKENI. V dropped 1 base and J dropped 0 bases, with 9 bases sitting between them. The CDR3 is 15 residues long. CDR3 sequence (DNA): TGTGCCAGCTCACCACTACATCAGATGAACACTGAAGCTTTCTTT. It translates to CASSPLHQMNTEAFF.

The CDR3 DNA follows: TGTGCCATCAGTGGTACGGCAGGGGAAAACATTCAGTACTTC. Its translation is CAISGTAGENIQYF. V is TRBV10-3 and J is TRBJ2-4, with a weak D call TRBD1 (6 bases). CDR3 length: 14 residues. Per the germline V gene, CDR1 is ENHRY and CDR2 is SYGVKD. The V end was cut by 4 bases, the J end by 5 bases, with 12 bases between.

This clonotype was observed a handful of times. V gene TRBV29-1 combines with J gene TRBJ1-1; the D gene is possibly TRBD1 (6 bases). From germline, CDR1 is SQVTM and CDR2 ANQGSEA. Trimming removed 6 bases at V and 1 base at J, with 18 bases between. The CDR3 totals 15 residues. Here the CDR3 DNA reads TGCAGCGTGAAGTTCCCCGGGACAAGGAACACTGAAGCTTTCTTT. Translating gives CSVKFPGTRNTEAFF.

The J gene is TRBJ1-1, the V gene TRBV10-3, with D possibly matching TRBD1 (5 bases). The CDR3 covers 13 residues. V was shortened by 2 bases and J by 9 bases, with 13 bases between the two germline ends. Germline V gives CDR1 ENHRY, CDR2 SYGVKD. The CDR3 loop is CAISEGGFSQAFF. CDR3 sequence (DNA): TGTGCCATCAGTGAGGGGGGGTTCTCCCAAGCTTTCTTT.

This chain connects TRBV14 to TRBJ2-4, with TRBD2 identical over 11 bases. The CDR3 consists of 17 residues. V gave up 0 bases and J gave up 6 bases; unmatched junction bases: 7. Germline V lookup: CDR1 SGHDN, CDR2 FVKESK. CDR3 residues: CASSQDRLAGGPNIQYF. In nucleotides, the CDR3 is TGTGCCAGCAGCCAAGACCGTTTAGCGGGAGGGCCAAACATTCAGTACTTC. Complete variable domain (other parts from reference TRBV14 and TRBJ2-4): EAGVTQFPSHSVIEKGQTVTLRCDPISGHDNLYWYRRVMGKEIKFLLHFVKESKQDESGMPNNRFLAERTGGTYSTLKVQPAELEDSGVYFCASSQDRLAGGPNIQYFGAGTRLSVL.

This chain joins TRBV12-3 or TRBV12-4 and TRBJ1-6; possible D gene TRBD1, 5 bases. The V end was cut by 8 bases, the J end by 4 bases, with 15 bases between. The CDR3 is 15 amino acids. The DNA for the CDR3 is TGTGCCAGCGGACTCGGGGGGGGGTATAATTCACCCCTCCACTTT. Its translation: CASGLGGGYNSPLHF.

The table lists this clonotype with a few counts. V usage is TRBV20-1 and J usage is TRBJ1-4, with D hard to call. V dropped 4 bases and J dropped 4 bases, with 10 bases sitting between them. Germline CDR1 reads DFQATT; CDR2 reads SNEGSKA (reference sequence). The CDR3 loop spans 13 amino acids. The CDR3 here is CSAIRRGNEKLFF. The CDR3 nucleotides read TGCAGTGCTATAAGACGGGGTAATGAAAAACTGTTTTTT.

This clonotype showed up many times. The J gene is TRBJ1-1, the V gene TRBV4-3, with D perhaps TRBD1 (6 bases). CDR1 LGHNA and CDR2 YSLEER come from the germline V gene. The CDR3 consists of 16 residues. Deletions cut 1 base from V and 4 bases from J, with 16 bases between. The CDR3 reads CASSQVLGGRGTEAFF. The CDR3 nucleotides are TGCGCCAGCAGCCAAGTCTTGGGGGGGCGCGGCACTGAAGCTTTCTTT.

This chain links TRBV5-1 with TRBJ2-5, with D perhaps TRBD2 (6 bases). The V end was cut by 4 bases, the J end by 2 bases, with 15 bases between. CDR3 length: 15 residues. Germline CDR1 reads SGHRS; CDR2 reads YFSETQ. As DNA, the CDR3 is TGCGCCAGCAGCGGGTACGGGACTCCGCAAGAGACCCAGTACTTC. Its translation is CASSGYGTPQETQYF. The whole variable domain, filled in from reference TRBV5-1 and TRBJ2-5, reads KAGVTQTPRYLIKTRGQQVTLSCSPISGHRSVSWYQQTPGQGLQFLFEYFSETQRNKGNFPGRFSGRQFSNSRSEMNVSTLELGDSALYLCASSGYGTPQETQYFGPGTRLLVL.

This chain uses TRBV4-1 with TRBJ2-7, with D tentatively TRBD2 (6 bases). CDR1 is MGHRA and CDR2 is YSYEKL in the germline V gene. V lost 0 bases and J lost 6, with 24 bases in between. CDR3 length: 18 amino acids. The chain's CDR3 is CASSQDSPLSTLGGEQYF. CDR3 nucleotides: TGCGCCAGCAGCCAAGATTCCCCCCTCTCTACGCTGGGGGGCGAGCAGTACTTC.

J is TRBJ1-2 and V is TRBV29-1; no firm D call. Germline CDR1 reads SQVTM; CDR2 reads ANQGSEA. V gave up 3 bases and J gave up 4 bases, with 6 bases separating them. The CDR3 is made up of 11 amino acids. CDR3 residues: CSVDRSYGYTF. The CDR3 bases are TGCAGCGTTGACAGGAGCTATGGCTACACCTTC.

The chain couples TRBV4-2 to TRBJ1-6, with 7 bases identical to TRBD1. The CDR3 contains 16 residues. Trimming cost V 0 bases and J 9 bases; bases outside gene matches: 8. The germline V gene encodes CDR1 LGHNA and CDR2 YNFKEQ. The CDR3 region has the DNA TGTGCCAGCAGCCAAGACATGAGGGGGCAGAGTTCACCCCTCCACTTT. This codes for CASSQDMRGQSSPLHF.

The V and J genes are TRBV18 and TRBJ2-1, with TRBD2 identical over 11 bases. CDR3 length equals 17 residues. The trim removed 0 bases at V and 4 bases at J, leaving 5 bases unmatched. Germline CDR1 is KGHSH and CDR2 is LQKENI. Here the CDR3 reads CASSPPLLAGAYNEQFF. The CDR3 DNA reads as TGTGCCAGCTCACCACCTCTACTAGCGGGGGCTTACAATGAGCAGTTCTTC.

V and J are TRBV6-2 or TRBV6-3 and TRBJ2-7, with 9 bases fitting TRBD1. V was pared by 11 bases and J by 6 bases, with 8 bases of the junction left unmatched. The V gene's germline CDR1 is MNHEY and CDR2 SVGEGT. This CDR3 contains 12 residues. The DNA for the CDR3 is TGTGCCGGAGGACAGGGGCGCAGCGAGCAGTACTTC. Its protein is CAGGQGRSEQYF.

The V call is TRBV5-1, the J call TRBJ2-2; D gene ambiguous. V shed 4 bases and J shed 8 bases, with 15 bases lying between them. The CDR3 has 14 residues. Germline CDR1 and CDR2: SGHRS and YFSETQ. CDR3 loop: CASSPTPEVGELFF. The CDR3 nucleotides read TGCGCCAGCAGCCCCACGCCTGAGGTTGGGGAGCTGTTTTTT.

The chain couples TRBV6-5 to TRBJ1-2; no reliable D call. The CDR3 runs to 13 residues. Germline CDR1 MNHEY, CDR2 SVGAGI. The V and J ends lost 8 bases and 1 base respectively, with 11 bases between them. CDR3 DNA: TGTGCCAGCTTTGGTGTACTTAACTATGGCTACACCTTC. As protein: CASFGVLNYGYTF.

In this sample, this clonotype turned up a few times. V usage is TRBV20-1 and J usage is TRBJ1-2; D is perhaps TRBD1 (5 bases). With 7 bases removed from V and 6 bases from J, the gap between germline ends came to 12 bases. Germline CDR1 and CDR2: DFQATT and SNEGSKA (reference sequence). CDR3 length: 11 residues. CDR3 DNA sequence: TGCAGTGTGACAGTGGCAGATGGCTACACCTTC. This codes for CSVTVADGYTF.

The CDR3, as DNA: TGTGCCAGCAGCTCGAACCATGAAAAACTGTTTTTT. Amino acid sequence: CASSSNHEKLFF. The rearrangement uses TRBV5-4 and TRBJ1-4, with unresolved D. V shed 3 bases and J shed 6 bases, with 6 bases lying between them. The CDR3 spans 12 residues. CDR1 and CDR2 from the germline V gene are SGHNT and YYREEE (reference sequence).

This clonotype showed up just a few times. The genes are TRBV7-2 and TRBJ1-1, with 7 bases aligning to TRBD1. The V and J ends lost 5 bases and 4 bases, in that order; junction bases with no gene match: 10. Germline V gives CDR1 SGHTA, CDR2 FQGNSA. The CDR3 totals 15 residues. The CDR3 DNA follows: TGTGCCAGCAGCACCCAACAGGGGATCGGCACTGAAGCTTTCTTT. It encodes CASSTQQGIGTEAFF.

This clonotype was recorded a few times. DNA of the CDR3: TGTGCCAGCAGCTTCTCCCAGGGGGGAGAAGAGACCCAGTACTTC. It translates to CASSFSQGGEETQYF. V gene TRBV7-6 combines with J gene TRBJ2-5; weak D call: TRBD1 (7 bases). The CDR3 spans 15 residues. The germline CDR1 and CDR2 sequences are SGHVS and FNYEAQ. V was cut by 3 bases and J by 3 bases, with 14 bases left in between.

The V call is TRBV29-1, the J call TRBJ1-2; 10 nucleotides align to TRBD1. The CDR3 has 14 residues. Germline lookup yields CDR1 SQVTM and CDR2 ANQGSEA. The V gene end was trimmed by 7 bases and the J gene end by 0 bases; junction bases not matched to a gene: 5. The CDR3 protein is CSAGQGGSNYGYTF. CDR3 bases: TGCAGCGCCGGACAGGGGGGATCTAACTATGGCTACACCTTC.

The rearrangement joins TRBV15 to TRBJ1-2; D is ambiguous. V shed 2 bases and J shed 8 bases, with 12 bases lying between them. Germline V gene lookup returns CDR1 LNHNV and CDR2 YYDKDF (reference sequence). The CDR3 has 13 residues. CDR3 loop: CATSRPGPEGYTF. The DNA for the CDR3 is TGTGCCACCAGCAGACCCGGCCCGGAAGGCTACACCTTC.